Presented here are 31 T cell receptor beta chains from one specimen sequenced in a study of T cells in Graves' hyperthyroidism and ophthalmopathy. Amplified TCR beta CDR3 regions came from RNA transcripts. The primer set for the first-round RT-PCR of the TCR CDR3 was HTBI. TCRdb redid the calling of the multiplex PCR reads with MiXCR, one entry per CDR3 protein. Of 250,000 to 350,000 distinct CDR3 sequences listed, about 15% are singletons. The source material was blood. Every receptor here comes from a young man with Graves' hyperthyroidism.

Worth noting for this clonotype: A junction end diverges from the germline sequence, so it may reflect a read error. This sequence joins TRBV5-4 and TRBJ1-4; possibly TRBD1 for D (6 bases). CDR3 length: 14 residues. Per germline, CDR1 SGHNT and CDR2 YYREEE (reference sequence). As DNA, the CDR3 is TGTGCCAGCAGCTTAACAGGGACTAATGAAAAACTGCTTTTT. Its translation is CASSLTGTNEKLLF.

The chain is built from TRBV19 and TRBJ2-7; TRBD2 aligns across 7 bases. Germline V gene data show CDR1 as LNHDA and CDR2 as SQIVND (reference sequence). The CDR3 length is 14 residues. Unmatched junction bases numbered 7, after V lost 5 bases and J lost 3 bases. The CDR3 loop reads CASSASGAVYEQYF. The CDR3 coding sequence is TGTGCCAGTAGTGCCAGCGGGGCCGTCTACGAGCAGTACTTC. Looking up the rest from reference TRBV19 and TRBJ2-7 gives the full variable domain: DGGITQSPKYLFRKEGQNVTLSCEQNLNHDAMYWYRQDPGQGLRLIYYSQIVNDFQKGDIAEGYSVSREKKESFPLTVTSAQKNPTAFYLCASSASGAVYEQYFGPGTRLTVT.

This clonotype was seen just once. The chain uses TRBV5-4 and TRBJ2-2; D is undetermined. Trimming removed 5 bases from V and 6 bases from J, with 11 bases in between. Germline CDR1 and CDR2: SGHNT and YYREEE (reference sequence). The CDR3 consists of 13 residues. The CDR3 loop reads CASSLHRSGELFF. The CDR3 DNA follows: TGTGCCAGCAGTTTACATAGATCCGGGGAGCTGTTTTTT.

This chain joins TRBV15 and TRBJ2-7, with 11 positions matching TRBD2. This CDR3 is built from 14 residues. Germline V lookup: CDR1 LNHNV, CDR2 YYDKDF (reference sequence). V gave up 1 base and J gave up 5 bases; unmatched junction bases: 1. The CDR3 here is CATSRVLAGDEQYF. CDR3 nucleotide sequence: TGTGCCACCAGCAGAGTACTAGCGGGAGACGAGCAGTACTTC.

This clonotype was seen more than once but under ten times. The chain couples TRBV29-1 to TRBJ2-3; D is unresolved. V lost 3 bases and J 0 bases, leaving 4 bases between the germline ends. Germline CDR1 is SQVTM and CDR2 is ANQGSEA. The CDR3 has 12 residues. The CDR3 sequence is CSVEVSTDTQYF. The CDR3 DNA reads TGCAGCGTTGAGGTTAGCACAGATACGCAGTATTTT.

The chain joins TRBV6-1 to TRBJ2-1, with TRBD2 identical over 9 bases. Germline CDR1 reads MNHNS; CDR2 reads SASEGT. V was clipped by 4 bases and J by 12 bases; unmatched bases: 13. The CDR3 extends over 15 amino acids. In DNA, the CDR3 is TGTGCCAGCAGTGTAGCTGGCGGGAGGGTTGTTGGGCAGTTCTTC. Translation: CASSVAGGRVVGQFF.

This chain links TRBV12-3 or TRBV12-4 with TRBJ2-3, with D perhaps matching TRBD1 (6 bases). The CDR3 runs 13 residues. The germline V and J ends were trimmed by 8 bases and 6 bases, with 15 bases remaining between them. The CDR3 sequence is CASRSGVDDTQYF. The CDR3, as DNA: TGTGCCAGCCGGTCAGGGGTGGATGATACGCAGTATTTT.

The CDR3 loop is CASRHGTRKYWELFF. The CDR3 bases are TGTGCCAGCAGACATGGGACTAGAAAGTACTGGGAGCTGTTTTTT. The rearrangement joins TRBV6-2 or TRBV6-3 to TRBJ2-2, with 8 bases fitting TRBD2. Germline assignment: CDR1 MNHEY and CDR2 SVGEGT. The CDR3 extends over 15 amino acids. Trimming took 6 bases from V and 9 from J; bases not matched to a gene: 12.

At least ten counts were recorded for this clonotype. DNA of the CDR3: TGTGCCAGCAAACGGGGACAGGGCAGTGAAAAACTGTTTTTT. Protein: CASKRGQGSEKLFF. The V and J genes are TRBV7-9 and TRBJ1-4, with 9 bases that match TRBD1. Germline-derived CDR1 and CDR2 are SEHNR and FQNEAQ (reference sequence). The CDR3 covers 14 residues. V was clipped by 7 bases and J by 7 bases; unmatched bases: 7.

This clonotype was found a few times. The rearrangement joins TRBV9 to TRBJ1-6; D is undetermined. Germline loops: CDR1 SGDLS, CDR2 YYNGEE. CDR3 length: 15 residues. V lost 4 bases and J lost 0, with 8 bases in between. CDR3: CASSRESSYNSPLHF. CDR3 nucleotides: TGTGCCAGCAGCCGGGAGAGCTCCTATAATTCACCCCTCCACTTT.

Only one count was recorded for this clonotype. A junction boundary mismatches the germline segment, possibly from a read error. V gene TRBV6-1 combines with J gene TRBJ2-5; 9 bases agree with TRBD2. CDR3 length: 15 amino acids. Germline V gene lookup returns CDR1 MNHNS and CDR2 SASEGT. The DNA of the CDR3 is TGTGCCAGCAGTGAAACCCACGGCCTAGCGGGAACCCTGTACTTC. The encoded protein is CASSETHGLAGTLYF.

Many counts were recorded for this clonotype. J is TRBJ2-1 and V is TRBV28, with D maybe TRBD1 (6 bases). The CDR3 extends over 15 amino acids. The germline V gene encodes CDR1 MDHEN and CDR2 SYDVKM. Trimming left V 9 bases short and J 4 bases short, with 19 bases between. The CDR3 nucleotides are TGTGCCAGTCTCACCGGGACAAGAAATTACAATGAGCAGTTCTTC. It yields the protein CASLTGTRNYNEQFF.

This clonotype has only a few counts. The chain combines TRBV7-9 with TRBJ2-7; 14 positions agree with TRBD2. CDR3 length equals 17 residues. Per germline, CDR1 SEHNR and CDR2 FQNEAQ (reference sequence). With V trimmed by 3 bases and J by 4 bases, 8 bases remained unmatched. The CDR3 region is CASSLGLAGEGSYEQYF. Here the CDR3 DNA reads TGTGCCAGCAGCTTGGGACTAGCGGGAGAAGGGAGTTACGAGCAGTACTTC.

This clonotype was detected many times. The rearrangement links TRBV12-3 or TRBV12-4 to TRBJ2-2; unclear D gene. CDR3 length equals 15 residues. Trimming pared 2 bases from V and 0 bases from J, leaving 7 bases between. Here the CDR3 reads CASSLRQPNTGELFF. The CDR3 nucleotides read TGTGCCAGCAGTTTAAGGCAGCCGAACACCGGGGAGCTGTTTTTT.

This clonotype was detected many times. V gene TRBV24-1 combines with J gene TRBJ2-3; a possible D gene is TRBD2 (6 bases). V gave up 5 bases and J gave up 4 bases, with 15 bases separating them. CDR3 size: 15 residues. Germline assignment: CDR1 KGHDR and CDR2 SFDVKD. In DNA form, the CDR3 reads TGTGCCACCAGTGTTGGAACTAGCACATCAGATACGCAGTATTTT. Translated: CATSVGTSTSDTQYF.

This clonotype was observed many times. J is TRBJ2-1 and V is TRBV28; 11 nucleotides match TRBD1. Germline V gives CDR1 MDHEN, CDR2 SYDVKM. V lost 4 bases, J lost 5 bases, and 7 bases stayed unmatched. The CDR3 covers 16 residues. The CDR3 loop reads CASSWDRGVGHNEQFF. The CDR3 coding sequence is TGTGCCAGCAGTTGGGACAGGGGGGTGGGGCACAATGAGCAGTTCTTC.

This clonotype was observed at least ten times. This chain links TRBV7-9 with TRBJ2-1; the match to TRBD2 covers 11 bases. Germline loops: CDR1 SEHNR, CDR2 FQNEAQ (reference sequence). The CDR3 length is 18 residues. J lost 6 bases, V lost 2 bases, and 12 bases had no gene match. This CDR3 is CASSLRVPLAGVTNEQFF. DNA of the CDR3: TGTGCCAGCAGCTTAAGGGTACCACTAGCGGGAGTAACCAATGAGCAGTTCTTC.

This chain connects TRBV11-3 to TRBJ2-1; weak D call: TRBD2 (6 bases). The CDR3 sequence is 17 residues long. Germline V gene sequence: CDR1 SGHNT, CDR2 YENEEA. Trimming shortened V by 3 bases and J by 2 bases, and 17 bases separated the two germline ends. The CDR3 here is CASSLVPGVAAYNEQFF. CDR3 bases: TGTGCCAGCAGCTTGGTCCCCGGGGTAGCGGCCTACAATGAGCAGTTCTTC. The full variable domain, rest sourced from reference TRBV11-3 and TRBJ2-1, is EAGVVQSPRYKIIEKKQPVAFWCNPISGHNTLYWYLQNLGQGPELLIRYENEEAVDDSQLPKDRFSAERLKGVDSTLKIQPAELGDSAVYLCASSLVPGVAAYNEQFFGPGTRLTVL.

This clonotype was recorded at least ten times. This chain connects TRBV6-6 to TRBJ2-2, with TRBD2 matching over 8 bases. Trimming removed 1 base from V and 5 bases from J; junction bases left unmatched: 6. The length of the CDR3 is 16 residues. The germline gives CDR1 MNHNY, CDR2 SVGAGI (reference sequence). The CDR3 here is CASSYFDPGGTGELFF. The DNA of the CDR3 is TGTGCCAGCAGTTACTTCGACCCGGGGGGGACCGGGGAGCTGTTTTTT.

To note about this clonotype: Possible read error: a much larger clone is one base away. The chain has TRBV12-3 or TRBV12-4 and TRBJ2-6; maybe TRBD1 (7 bases). V lost 8 bases and J lost 0, with 20 bases in between. The CDR3 length is 18 residues. CDR3 DNA sequence: TGTGCCAGCGGTCCGCATCAGGGGGGCCACTCTGGGGCCAACGTCCTGACTTTC. This translates into CASGPHQGGHSGANVLTF.

This clonotype showed up just a few times. Given a much more abundant clone one base away, this may be a read error. This CDR3 is CAISSQLGLAGQETRYF. In DNA form, the CDR3 reads TGTGCCATCAGTTCCCAGTTGGGGCTAGCGGGTCAAGAGACCCGGTACTTC. The V and J genes are TRBV10-3 and TRBJ2-5; TRBD2 aligns across 8 bases. CDR1 and CDR2 (germline): ENHRY, SYGVKD. There are 17 residues in the CDR3.

V and J are TRBV7-2 and TRBJ2-1; TRBD1 aligns across 7 bases. The CDR3 has 15 residues. J lost 9 bases, V lost 5 bases, and 13 bases had no gene match. The V gene's germline CDR1 is SGHTA and CDR2 FQGNSA. DNA for the CDR3: TGTGCCAGCAGCCCCCCCGACAGGGAGCTTAGTGAGCAGTTCTTC. Protein sequence: CASSPPDRELSEQFF.

The table lists this clonotype with many counts. The chain has TRBV2 and TRBJ2-4, with 10 bases identical to TRBD2. The junction had 2 bases not matched to a gene; V was cut back by 0 bases and J by 6 bases. Germline loops: CDR1 SNHLY, CDR2 FYNNEI. The CDR3 has 15 residues. CDR3: CASSEAASGRNIQYF. The CDR3 coding sequence is TGTGCCAGCAGTGAAGCGGCTAGCGGGAGAAACATTCAGTACTTC.

The table lists this clonotype with many counts. The J gene is TRBJ2-3, the V gene TRBV9, with D tentatively TRBD2 (6 bases). V lost 5 bases to trimming and J lost 4 bases, with 14 bases between them. The CDR3 runs 14 residues. The germline V gene has CDR1 SGDLS and CDR2 YYNGEE. Here the CDR3 reads CASSGPGGADTQYF. CDR3 nucleotides: TGTGCCAGCAGTGGACCCGGGGGAGCAGATACGCAGTATTTT.

This clonotype was seen at least ten times. This rearrangement joins TRBV12-3 or TRBV12-4 to TRBJ1-2; possibly TRBD1 for D (6 bases). Trimming removed 0 bases at V and 8 bases at J, with 10 bases between. The CDR3 runs 13 residues. CDR3 bases: TGTGCCAGCAGTTTAGCCAGGGGTTACGGCTACACCTTC. This encodes CASSLARGYGYTF.

The rearrangement uses TRBV12-3 or TRBV12-4 and TRBJ2-2, with D possibly being TRBD1 or TRBD2 (5 bases each). This CDR3 is built from 14 residues. V was cut by 7 bases and J by 4 bases, with 13 bases left in between. The CDR3 DNA is TGTGCCAGCACTCCGGGACGGCTCACCGGGGAGCTGTTTTTT. This sequence encodes CASTPGRLTGELFF.

At least ten counts were recorded for this clonotype. The chain's CDR3 is CSVQRGPNNEQFF. The CDR3 nucleotides read TGCAGCGTTCAGAGGGGGCCGAACAATGAGCAGTTCTTC. V usage is TRBV29-1 and J usage is TRBJ2-1, with TRBD1 matching 7 bases. Per the germline V gene, CDR1 is SQVTM and CDR2 is ANQGSEA. CDR3 size: 13 residues. V lost 5 bases and J lost 5; bases outside the gene matches: 6.

CDR3 coding DNA: TGTGCCAGCAGTCCAACTAGCGGGGCTATCCATGAGCAGTTCTTC. This encodes CASSPTSGAIHEQFF. The chain links TRBV12-3 or TRBV12-4 to TRBJ2-1; 10 bases match TRBD2. The CDR3 loop spans 15 amino acids. The junction had 9 bases not matched to a gene; V was cut back by 5 bases and J by 8 bases.

This clonotype has a count of ten or more. The chain uses TRBV2 and TRBJ2-1; D unclear. This CDR3 has 12 residues. Trimming shortened V by 7 bases and J by 6 bases, and 10 bases separated the two germline ends. Looked up from germline, CDR1 is SNHLY and CDR2 is FYNNEI. The CDR3 DNA sequence: TGTGCCAGCAATTGGCTTGCCAATGAGCAGTTCTTC. Protein sequence: CASNWLANEQFF.

The chain employs TRBV7-3 and TRBJ1-3; 7 nucleotides align to TRBD1. Per the germline V gene, CDR1 is SGHTA and CDR2 is FQGTGA. The CDR3 loop spans 16 amino acids. V trimming: 2 bases; J trimming: 2 bases; junction bases outside the gene matches: 6. CDR3: CASSLDQTGTGNTIYF. The DNA of the CDR3 is TGTGCCAGCAGCTTAGATCAGACAGGGACTGGAAACACCATATATTTT. Supplemented by reference TRBV7-3 and TRBJ1-3, the full variable domain reads GAGVSQTPSNKVTEKGKYVELRCDPISGHTALYWYRQSLGQGPEFLIYFQGTGAADDSGLPNDRFFAVRPEGSVSTLKIQRTERGDSAVYLCASSLDQTGTGNTIYFGEGSWLTVV.

The chain joins TRBV7-9 to TRBJ2-1, with 14 bases fitting TRBD2. The CDR3 runs to 17 residues. Germline V gene sequence: CDR1 SEHNR, CDR2 FQNEAQ (reference sequence). V was pared by 5 bases and J by 10 bases, with 13 bases of the junction left unmatched. In nucleotides, the CDR3 is TGTGCCAGCAGCCCCAAGGCTGGACTAGCGGGAGGACGGGAGCAGTTCTTC. Translating it yields CASSPKAGLAGGREQFF.